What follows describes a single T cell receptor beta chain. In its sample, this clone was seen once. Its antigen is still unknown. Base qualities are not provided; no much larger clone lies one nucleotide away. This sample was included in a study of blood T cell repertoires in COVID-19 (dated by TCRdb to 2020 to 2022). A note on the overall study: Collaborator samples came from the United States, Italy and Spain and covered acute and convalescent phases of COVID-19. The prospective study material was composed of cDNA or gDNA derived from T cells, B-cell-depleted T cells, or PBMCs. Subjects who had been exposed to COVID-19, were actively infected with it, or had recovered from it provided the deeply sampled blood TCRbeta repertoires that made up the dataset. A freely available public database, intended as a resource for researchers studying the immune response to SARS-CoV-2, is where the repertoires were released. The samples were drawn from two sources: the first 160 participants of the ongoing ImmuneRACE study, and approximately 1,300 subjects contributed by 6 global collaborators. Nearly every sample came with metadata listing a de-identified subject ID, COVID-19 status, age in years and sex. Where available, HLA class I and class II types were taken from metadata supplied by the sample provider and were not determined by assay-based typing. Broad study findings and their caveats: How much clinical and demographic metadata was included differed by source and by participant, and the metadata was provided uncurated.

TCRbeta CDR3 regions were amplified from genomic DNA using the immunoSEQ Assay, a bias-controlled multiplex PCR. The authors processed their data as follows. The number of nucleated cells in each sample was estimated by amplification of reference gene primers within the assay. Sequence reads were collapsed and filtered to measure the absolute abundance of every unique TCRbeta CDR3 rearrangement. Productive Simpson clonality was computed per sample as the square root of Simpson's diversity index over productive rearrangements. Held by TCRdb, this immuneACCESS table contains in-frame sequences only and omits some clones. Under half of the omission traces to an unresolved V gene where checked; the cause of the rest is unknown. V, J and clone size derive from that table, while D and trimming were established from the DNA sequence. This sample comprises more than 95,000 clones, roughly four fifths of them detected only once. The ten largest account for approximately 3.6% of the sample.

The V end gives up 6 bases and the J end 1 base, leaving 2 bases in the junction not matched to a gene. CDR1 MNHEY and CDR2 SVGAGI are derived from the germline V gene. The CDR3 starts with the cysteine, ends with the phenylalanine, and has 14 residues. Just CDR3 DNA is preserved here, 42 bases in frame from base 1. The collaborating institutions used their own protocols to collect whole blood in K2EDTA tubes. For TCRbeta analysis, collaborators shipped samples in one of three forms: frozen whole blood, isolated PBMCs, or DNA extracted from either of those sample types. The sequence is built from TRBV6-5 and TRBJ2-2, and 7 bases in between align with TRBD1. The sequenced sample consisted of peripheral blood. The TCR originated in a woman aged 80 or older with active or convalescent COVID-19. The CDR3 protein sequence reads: CASRGQRNTGELFF. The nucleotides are TGTGCCAGCAGGGGACAGAGGAACACCGGGGAGCTGTTTTTT.